This T cell receptor beta chain was found in a study of T-cell reconstitution after alpha-beta-depleted transplantation in children. Overall study findings and caveats: Expanded clones from the graft, numbering several hundred, reportedly supplied alpha-beta T cells about two months after transplant. Surviving recipient T cells and thymic progenitors produced the high day-60 TCRbeta diversity seen in some patients.

A note on this clonotype: Its antigen is unidentified.

Preparation of the TCRbeta library involved a method that used unique molecular identifiers. TCRdb processed the PCR reads anew with MiXCR; each CDR3 protein has one entry. The table includes approximately 200,000 distinct CDR3 sequences, 5% to 6.5% detected once. The germline V gene encodes CDR1 SGHAT and CDR2 FQDESV (reference sequence). The CDR3 loop spans 18 amino acids. V dropped 1 base and J dropped 1; count of bases not matched to a gene: 7. The clonotype comes from a girl less than two years old with combined immunodeficiency, due to receive a stem cell transplant. The rearrangement links TRBV11-1 to TRBJ2-6; TRBD1 agrees at 7 bases. Sequenced material: PBMCs, taken before TCRalphabeta/CD19-depleted stem cell transplant. The CDR3 sequence: CASSLGYRGGSGANVLTF. CDR3 DNA sequence: TGTGCCAGCAGCTTAGGCTACAGGGGCGGTTCTGGGGCCAACGTCCTGACTTTC.